The clone carrying this T cell receptor (beta chain) was detected ten times or more. Its specificity is not known. Trimming pared 6 bases from V and 2 bases from J, leaving 16 bases between. CDR3 length equals 15 residues. The germline CDR1 and CDR2 sequences are LNHDA and SQIVND (reference sequence). The data are from a study of T cells after yellow fever vaccination. Study conclusions and caveats: There was a possibility that FACS-sorted repertoires contained abundant clonotypes contaminating from the bulk population.

5'RACE template switching added a universal primer site and UMIs to TCR cDNA. MiXCR, applied by TCRdb to the 5' RACE reads, yields one record per CDR3 protein. The profile covers about 240,000 distinct CDR3 sequences, with approximately 3.8% appearing a single time and over 15% taken by the ten largest. The TCR sequence derives from a man between 18 and 29 years old who received the YFV17D yellow fever vaccine. The chain has TRBV19 and TRBJ1-1, with D possibly TRBD1 on 6 matching bases. The starting material was PBMCs, obtained 15 days after the yellow fever booster vaccination. This chain's CDR3 is CASRIEGQPNTEAFF. In DNA, the CDR3 is TGTGCCAGTAGGATCGAAGGACAGCCTAACACTGAAGCTTTCTTT.